This entry lists 23 T cell receptor beta chains sequenced from one sample in a study of OX40 agonist ivuxolimab in advanced cancers. Preparation of the library involved the immunoSEQ multiplex PCR assay. The immuneACCESS repertoire file appears here via TCRdb, limited to in-frame rearrangements. These files lack a portion of the clones; in checked studies, under half of the deficit traces to unresolved V genes, and the cause of the others is not known. The table for this sample lists some 44,000 clones; around 83% of them were counted only once. 21% of the sample is held by the ten biggest clonotypes. The specimen comprised CD4+ or CD8+ T cells sorted from blood, sampled in a trial of the OX40 agonist ivuxolimab. The receptors come from an adult with an advanced solid tumor such as melanoma, head and neck, liver or kidney cancer.

The chain joins TRBV19 to TRBJ2-7; 11 bases match TRBD1. The CDR3 runs to 14 residues. The V segment lost 3 bases and the J segment 3 bases; nucleotides outside the gene matches: 1. Germline values: CDR1 LNHDA, CDR2 SQIVND (reference sequence). The CDR3 protein is CASSMGQGVYEQYF. In DNA form, the CDR3 reads TGTGCCAGTAGTATGGGACAGGGGGTCTACGAGCAGTACTTC.

The chain has TRBV6-4 and TRBJ2-7; 7 nucleotides line up with TRBD2. There are 14 residues in the CDR3. Trimming at V came to 5 bases and at J to 3 bases, leaving 7 bases not matched to a gene. Germline V gene lookup returns CDR1 MRHNA and CDR2 SNTAGT. CDR3 coding DNA: TGTGCCAGCAGTTTCGGAGGGGACTACTACGAGCAGTACTTC. Amino acids: CASSFGGDYYEQYF.

The J gene is TRBJ1-4, the V gene TRBV7-6; 9 nucleotides line up with TRBD1. CDR1 is SGHVS and CDR2 is FNYEAQ in the germline V gene. V lost 5 bases to trimming and J lost 8 bases; unmatched junction nucleotides: 15. The CDR3 loop spans 17 amino acids. CDR3 DNA sequence: TGTGCCAGCAGCCCTCGCCCCGCCGGGACAGGGATGGAAAAACTGTTTTTT. Translating gives CASSPRPAGTGMEKLFF.

The V call is TRBV29-1, the J call TRBJ1-2; tentatively, D is TRBD1 (6 bases). V was shortened by 6 bases and J by 4 bases, with 9 bases between the two germline ends. Germline assignment: CDR1 SQVTM and CDR2 ANQGSEA. The CDR3 totals 11 residues. The CDR3 DNA sequence: TGCAGCGTCAGGGGTCTCTATGGCTACACCTTC. Its translation: CSVRGLYGYTF.

This clone has a single count. The J gene is TRBJ2-3, the V gene TRBV7-9, with 10 nucleotides matching TRBD2. Germline CDR1 reads SEHNR; CDR2 reads FQNEAQ (reference sequence). Unmatched junction bases numbered 9, after V lost 5 bases and J lost 4 bases. This CDR3 is built from 16 residues. Here the CDR3 reads CASSPVASGGADTQYF. As DNA, the CDR3 is TGTGCCAGCAGCCCCGTCGCTAGCGGGGGCGCAGATACGCAGTATTTT.

This chain connects TRBV6-5 to TRBJ1-4, with no clear D. CDR1 and CDR2 from the germline V gene are MNHEY and SVGAGI. V was trimmed by 0 bases and J by 7 bases, leaving 15 bases between them. CDR3 length: 16 amino acids. The CDR3 nucleotides are TGTGCCAGCAGTTACTCGCAGAGGGCGCCGGTTGAAAAACTGTTTTTT. Amino acids: CASSYSQRAPVEKLFF.

The chain combines TRBV7-3 with TRBJ2-1; D unclear. Between the trimmed V and J ends, which lost 2 bases and 6 bases, there was a span of 11 bases. Germline V gene data show CDR1 as SGHTA and CDR2 as FQGTGA. The CDR3 has 14 residues. DNA for the CDR3: TGTGCCAGCAGCTTAGCAGGTTTGGGCAATGAGCAGTTCTTC. Protein product: CASSLAGLGNEQFF.

The genes are TRBV7-2 and TRBJ1-6; 8 nucleotides align to TRBD1. Germline CDR1 is SGHTA and CDR2 is FQGNSA. Germline trimming cut 5 bases from V and 9 bases from J; bases unmatched to any gene: 9. The CDR3 is made up of 15 amino acids. The CDR3, as DNA: TGTGCCAGCAGCGCAACGACAGGGGTTCCTTCACCCCTCCACTTT. This gives the protein CASSATTGVPSPLHF.

The rearrangement joins TRBV27 to TRBJ2-5, with 7 bases lining up with TRBD1. The CDR3 loop spans 12 amino acids. The V gene's germline CDR1 is MNHEY and CDR2 SMNVEV (reference sequence). Trimming cost V 4 bases and J 13 bases; bases outside gene matches: 9. This CDR3 is CASSSQGGAGYF. For the CDR3, the DNA is TGTGCCAGCAGTTCGCAAGGGGGCGCGGGGTACTTC.

This clone was counted only a few times. The CDR3 bases are TGTGCCAGCAGCGTAGGGGGGCCCACCTACAATGAGCAGTTCTTC. It translates to CASSVGGPTYNEQFF. The chain employs TRBV9 and TRBJ2-1, with a tentative D call TRBD1 (6 bases). The CDR3 is 15 amino acids. Germline assignment: CDR1 SGDLS and CDR2 YYNGEE. Trimming cost V 0 bases and J 2 bases, with 9 bases left between them.

The chain uses TRBV13 and TRBJ2-5; no firm D call. This CDR3 is built from 13 residues. V was shortened by 2 bases and J by 3 bases, with 7 bases between the two germline ends. CDR1 and CDR2 (germline): PRHDT, FYEKMQ (reference sequence). The CDR3 bases are TGTGCCAGCAGCTTACGGGTGGAAGAGACCCAGTACTTC. Translation: CASSLRVEETQYF.

This sequence joins TRBV28 and TRBJ2-3, with D possibly called TRBD1 or TRBD2 (5 bases each). The CDR3 is 14 residues long. Trimming took off 2 bases at V and 3 bases at J, with 9 bases between the two ends. CDR1 and CDR2 (germline): MDHEN, SYDVKM. The CDR3 DNA sequence: TGTGCCAGCAGTTTACTGGGACCAACAGATACGCAGTATTTT. The encoded protein is CASSLLGPTDTQYF.

The rearrangement uses TRBV5-1 and TRBJ1-4; 7 bases fit TRBD1. J gave up 8 bases and V 5 bases, and 6 bases lay outside the gene matches. CDR3 length: 13 amino acids. Germline CDR1 SGHRS, CDR2 YFSETQ. The CDR3 loop reads CASRTGQTEKLFF. The DNA of the CDR3 is TGCGCCAGCAGGACGGGACAGACGGAAAAACTGTTTTTT.

The rearrangement joins TRBV5-4 to TRBJ2-1; tentatively, D is TRBD1 (5 bases). Per the germline V gene, CDR1 is SGHNT and CDR2 is YYREEE (reference sequence). The CDR3 spans 12 residues. Trimming shortened V by 5 bases and J by 6 bases, and 9 bases separated the two germline ends. CDR3 coding DNA: TGTGCCAGCAGAGGCAGGGTCAATGAGCAGTTCTTC. Protein product: CASRGRVNEQFF.

The rearrangement uses TRBV23-1 and TRBJ1-6; tentative D call: TRBD1 (6 bases). Being an ORF, TRBV23-1 has a function that is uncertain. Trimming took off 7 bases at V and 5 bases at J, with 15 bases between the two ends. This CDR3 is 15 amino acids long. The CDR3 region is CASIWQGRHNSPLHF. DNA for the CDR3: TGCGCCAGCATTTGGCAGGGGAGACATAATTCACCCCTCCACTTT.

The rearrangement links TRBV4-1 to TRBJ1-2, with D unresolved. The ends were cut back, 0 bases at V and 8 bases at J, with 13 bases in the middle. Per germline, CDR1 MGHRA and CDR2 YSYEKL. The CDR3 covers 14 residues. The CDR3 region has the DNA TGCGCCAGCAGCCAAGATCCGTTCCTCTGGGGCTACACCTTC. Translating it yields CASSQDPFLWGYTF.

This chain connects TRBV18 to TRBJ1-5, with D perhaps matching TRBD1 (5 bases). The CDR3 sequence is 14 residues long. Germline V gene lookup returns CDR1 KGHSH and CDR2 LQKENI. Trimming took 2 bases from V and 7 from J, leaving 12 bases between them. The CDR3 here is CASSPGAGEQPQHF. The CDR3 nucleotides read TGTGCCAGCTCACCAGGGGCCGGGGAGCAGCCCCAGCATTTT.

The chain recombines TRBV29-1 with TRBJ1-2; maybe TRBD1 (5 bases). V was pared by 4 bases and J by 6 bases, with 15 bases between. The CDR3 runs to 13 residues. The germline V gene encodes CDR1 SQVTM and CDR2 ANQGSEA. DNA for the CDR3: TGCAGCGTTGTGGCCGGGACCTCCAATGGCTACACCTTC. Its translation: CSVVAGTSNGYTF.

Worth noting for this clone: The same CDR3 can be traced to other DNA sequences in this sample. J is TRBJ1-2 and V is TRBV9; TRBD1 might be the D (5 bases). This CDR3 has 12 amino acids. The V end lost 4 bases, the J end lost 8 bases, and 12 bases lay between the germline ends. Germline CDR1 SGDLS, CDR2 YYNGEE. Here the CDR3 DNA reads TGTGCCAGCAGCAGGGAGCCAGGGGGCTACACCTTC. Protein product: CASSREPGGYTF.

V is TRBV4-3 and J is TRBJ2-5, with TRBD2 matching over 7 bases. Germline loops: CDR1 LGHNA, CDR2 YSLEER. The CDR3 runs 18 residues. The ends lost 0 bases at V and 8 bases at J; junction bases unmatched: 18. DNA of the CDR3: TGCGCCAGCAGCCAAGAAGCCCCGAGCGGGGCTTCCGAGGGTACCCAGTACTTC. Amino acids: CASSQEAPSGASEGTQYF.

The rearrangement uses TRBV19 and TRBJ1-1; D might be TRBD1 (6 bases). Germline V gene lookup returns CDR1 LNHDA and CDR2 SQIVND (reference sequence). CDR3 length equals 10 residues. V was shortened by 7 bases and J by 11 bases, with 11 bases between the two germline ends. The CDR3, as DNA: TGTGCCAGTATTGGGGGGGCGGCTTTCTTT. Amino acid sequence: CASIGGAAFF.

This chain links TRBV6-5 with TRBJ1-3; 8 bases are shared with TRBD1. J gave up 8 bases and V 4 bases, and 7 bases lay outside the gene matches. Germline CDR1 is MNHEY and CDR2 is SVGAGI. This CDR3 region has 14 residues. Here the CDR3 reads CASSFLQGEDTIYF. CDR3 in DNA: TGTGCCAGCAGTTTTCTACAGGGGGAGGACACCATATATTTT.

The rearrangement links TRBV9 to TRBJ2-6, with a tentative D call TRBD1 (6 bases). The CDR3 is made up of 19 amino acids. Deletions cut 1 base from V and 1 base from J, with 18 bases between. CDR1 is SGDLS, CDR2 YYNGEE, per germline. CDR3 sequence: CASSVPSPGQNSGANVLTF. DNA for the CDR3: TGTGCCAGCAGCGTACCCAGTCCGGGACAAAATTCTGGGGCCAACGTCCTGACTTTC.